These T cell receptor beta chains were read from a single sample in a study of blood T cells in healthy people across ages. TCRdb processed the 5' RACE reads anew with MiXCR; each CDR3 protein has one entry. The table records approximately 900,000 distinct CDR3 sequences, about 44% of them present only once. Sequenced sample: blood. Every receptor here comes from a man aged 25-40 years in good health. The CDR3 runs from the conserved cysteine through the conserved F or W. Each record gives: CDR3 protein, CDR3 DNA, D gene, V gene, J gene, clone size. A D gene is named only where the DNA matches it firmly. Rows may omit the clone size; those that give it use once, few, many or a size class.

CATSGLAGRETQYF	TGTGCCACCAGTGGACTAGCGGGGCGTGAGACCCAGTACTTC	TRBD2	TRBV24-1	TRBJ2-5	NA
CASNWGRSYEQYF	TGCGCCAGCAATTGGGGCAGATCCTACGAGCAGTACTTC	NA	TRBV10-2	TRBJ2-7	NA
CASGYLTGGKIEQYF	TGTGCCAGCGGGTACCTCACAGGGGGCAAAATCGAGCAGTACTTC	TRBD1	TRBV12-3/TRBV12-4	TRBJ2-7	few
CASSPLGGQSEAFF	TGCGCCAGCAGCCCCCTGGGGGGACAATCTGAAGCTTTCTTT	NA	TRBV4-1	TRBJ1-1	NA
CASRPSGGITDTQYF	TGTGCCAGCAGACCAAGCGGGGGGATCACAGATACGCAGTATTTT	TRBD2	TRBV5-4	TRBJ2-3	NA
CASSLHRTGTNEKLFF	TGTGCCAGCAGCTTACACCGGACAGGAACTAATGAAAAACTGTTTTTT	TRBD1	TRBV7-2	TRBJ1-4	NA
CASSDPGWGLDEQYF	TGTGCCAGCAGTGACCCCGGCTGGGGGCTTGATGAGCAGTACTTC	NA	TRBV6-4	TRBJ2-5	NA
CASSPVTDDYGYTF	TGCGCCAGCAGCCCAGTGACAGACGACTATGGCTACACCTTC	NA	TRBV5-1	TRBJ1-2	once
CASSKTGPDTQYF	TGTGCCAGCAGCAAGACAGGCCCGGATACGCAGTATTTT	NA	TRBV28	TRBJ2-3	many
CASSFLATSGSYEQYF	TGTGCCAGCAGCTTCCTAGCGACTAGCGGGAGTTATGAGCAGTACTTC	TRBD2	TRBV7-9	TRBJ2-7	NA
CASSSPGDVPFYGYTF	TGTGCCAGCAGCTCCCCGGGAGACGTCCCTTTCTATGGCTACACCTTC	NA	TRBV7-2	TRBJ1-2	few
CASSLDPGDGYTF	TGTGCCAGCAGTTTAGATCCGGGTGATGGCTACACCTTC	NA	TRBV12-3/TRBV12-4	TRBJ1-2	NA
CSATPAVGVTDTQYF	TGCAGTGCCACCCCCGCAGTTGGGGTCACAGATACGCAGTATTTT	NA	TRBV20-1	TRBJ2-3	few
CSALPGGIRYEQYF	TGCAGTGCCCTACCCGGGGGGATAAGGTACGAGCAGTACTTC	TRBD2	TRBV20-1	TRBJ2-7	NA
CASSRGDFSHEQYF	TGCGCCAGCAGCCGGGGAGACTTCTCCCACGAGCAGTACTTC	NA	TRBV4-1	TRBJ2-7	few
CASAQADYEQYF	TGTGCCAGCGCCCAGGCCGACTACGAGCAGTACTTC	NA	TRBV12-3/TRBV12-4	TRBJ2-7	few
CSARDRQAMNTEAFF	TGCAGTGCTAGAGATCGGCAGGCCATGAACACTGAAGCTTTCTTT	NA	TRBV20-1	TRBJ1-1	NA
CSARDLDSGVQYF	TGCAGTGCTAGAGATTTGGATAGCGGGGTTCAGTACTTC	TRBD2	TRBV20-1	TRBJ2-7	NA
CSVSTGMNEQFF	TGCAGCGTTTCGACAGGGATGAATGAGCAGTTCTTC	TRBD1	TRBV29-1	TRBJ2-1	many
CASSPLPEPPSTDTQYF	TGTGCCAGCTCACCACTGCCGGAACCTCCTAGCACAGATACGCAGTATTTT	NA	TRBV18	TRBJ2-3	NA
CASSLAQKGREAFF	TGTGCCAGCAGCTTAGCGCAAAAGGGGCGTGAAGCTTTCTTT	NA	TRBV7-2	TRBJ1-1	NA
CATRWTSGGLGDTQYF	TGTGCCACCCGCTGGACTAGCGGGGGTCTCGGAGATACGCAGTATTTT	TRBD2	TRBV15	TRBJ2-3	few
CASEGLYQETQYF	TGTGCCAGCGAGGGCTTGTACCAAGAGACCCAGTACTTC	NA	TRBV25-1	TRBJ2-5	many
CAGSPQWQDTQYF	TGTGCCGGCAGCCCCCAGTGGCAAGATACGCAGTATTTT	NA	TRBV12-3/TRBV12-4	TRBJ2-3	NA
CASSQDPAGANYGYTF	TGTGCCAGCAGCCAAGATCCGGCGGGGGCTAACTATGGCTACACCTTC	NA	TRBV4-2	TRBJ1-2	NA
CAISVMGRENTGELFF	TGTGCCATCAGCGTTATGGGGCGGGAGAACACCGGGGAGCTGTTTTTT	NA	TRBV10-3	TRBJ2-2	NA
CSVLQGGEQYF	TGCAGCGTTTTACAGGGTGGCGAGCAGTACTTC	NA	TRBV29-1	TRBJ2-7	many
CSATRLGTTDTQYF	TGCAGTGCTACCAGACTAGGGACCACAGATACGCAGTATTTT	NA	TRBV20-1	TRBJ2-3	NA
CASSHGAVGFF	TGTGCCAGCAGCCACGGGGCGGTGGGGTTCTTC	NA	TRBV6-6	TRBJ2-1	once
CASSLTRAEGYTF	TGTGCCAGCAGTTTGACGCGGGCGGAGGGCTACACCTTC	NA	TRBV28	TRBJ1-2	NA
CASSYYGTGYNEQFF	TGTGCCAGCAGTTACTACGGGACCGGGTACAATGAGCAGTTCTTC	NA	TRBV6-5	TRBJ2-1	NA
CASSITGDEQFF	TGCGCCAGCAGCATCACAGGGGATGAGCAGTTCTTC	TRBD1	TRBV5-1	TRBJ2-1	many
CSATGTVNTEAFF	TGCAGTGCGACGGGGACAGTAAACACTGAAGCTTTCTTT	TRBD1	TRBV20-1	TRBJ1-1	NA
CASSLGSGVAYEQYF	TGTGCCAGCAGTTTAGGGTCAGGGGTTGCCTACGAGCAGTACTTC	NA	TRBV27	TRBJ2-7	NA
CASSPLIMQGNSPLHF	TGTGCCAGCTCACCATTGATTATGCAGGGAAATTCACCCCTCCACTTT	NA	TRBV18	TRBJ1-6	NA
CASSVTTGQGERAFF	TGTGCCAGCAGCGTGACTACAGGACAGGGGGAGAGAGCTTTCTTT	TRBD1	TRBV7-9	TRBJ1-1	NA
CASSKDPGNNSPLHF	TGTGCCAGCAGCAAAGATCCAGGGAATAATTCACCCCTCCACTTT	NA	TRBV21-1	TRBJ1-6	NA
CASSRFDGHSTDTQYF	TGTGCCAGCAGCCGTTTTGATGGTCATAGCACAGATACGCAGTATTTT	NA	TRBV7-2	TRBJ2-3	few
CASSGLVGTDTQYF	TGTGCCAGCAGCGGACTAGTCGGCACAGATACGCAGTATTTT	TRBD2	TRBV27	TRBJ2-3	NA
CASSLGAGGPFDEQFF	TGTGCCAGCAGCCTAGGAGCGGGGGGGCCTTTCGATGAGCAGTTCTTC	TRBD2	TRBV9	TRBJ2-1	NA
CASSLLTHNYGYTF	TGTGCCAGCAGTCTCCTTACACATAACTATGGCTACACCTTC	NA	TRBV3-1	TRBJ1-2	NA
CAWRSTANTEAFF	TGTGCCTGGAGGTCGACGGCGAACACTGAGGCTTTCTTT	NA	TRBV30	TRBJ1-1	NA
CASSFGTDAEAFF	TGTGCCAGCAGCTTCGGTACGGACGCTGAAGCTTTCTTT	NA	TRBV11-1	TRBJ1-1	NA
CASRTYSGPGGEEQYF	TGTGCCAGCAGGACATACTCCGGGCCCGGGGGAGAGGAGCAGTACTTC	NA	TRBV2	TRBJ2-4	NA
CASVPGSETQYF	TGTGCCAGCGTCCCGGGTTCGGAGACCCAGTACTTC	NA	TRBV2	TRBJ2-5	NA
CASSLGTSPLYEQYF	TGCGCCAGCAGCTTGGGGACATCCCCACTCTACGAGCAGTACTTC	NA	TRBV5-1	TRBJ2-7	NA
CASSYTDTQYF	TGTGCCAGCAGTTACACAGATACGCAGTATTTT	NA	TRBV7-2	TRBJ2-3	many
CASSLGTDNEKLFF	TGTGCCAGCAGTCTCGGGACAGATAATGAAAAACTGTTTTTT	TRBD1	TRBV7-9	TRBJ1-4	many
CASNQADYSYEQYF	TGTGCCAGCAACCAAGCCGACTACTCCTACGAGCAGTACTTC	NA	TRBV4-2	TRBJ2-7	NA
CASSQQTAASYEQYF	TGCGCCAGCAGCCAACAAACGGCAGCATCCTACGAGCAGTACTTC	NA	TRBV4-3	TRBJ2-7	NA